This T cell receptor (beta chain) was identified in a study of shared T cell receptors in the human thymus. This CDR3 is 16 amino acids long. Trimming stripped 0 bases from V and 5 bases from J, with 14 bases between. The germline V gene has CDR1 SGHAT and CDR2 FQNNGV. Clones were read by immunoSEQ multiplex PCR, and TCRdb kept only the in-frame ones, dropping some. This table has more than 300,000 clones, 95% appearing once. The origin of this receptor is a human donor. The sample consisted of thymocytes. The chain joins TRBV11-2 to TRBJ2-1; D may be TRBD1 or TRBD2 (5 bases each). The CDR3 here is CASSLDGTEGNNEQFF. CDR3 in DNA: TGTGCCAGCAGCTTAGACGGGACCGAGGGGAACAATGAGCAGTTCTTC.